One and the same sample provided the 21 T cell receptor beta chains below, sequenced in a study of vaccination effects on CD4 cells after COVID-19. Method: immunoSEQ multiplex PCR; TCRdb's copy keeps in-frame clones and lacks some. The table lists some 22,000 clones, 55% to 80% of them singletons. Antigen-specific CD4+ T cells were expanded with viral peptide pools in the ViraFEST assay before sequencing. Isolating CD4+ T cells followed approximately 9 days of culture. The healthy vaccine recipients, who had no prior SARS-CoV-2 infection, showed negative nucleocapsid antibodies. No antigen has been identified for these receptors. Sequenced here: CD4+ T cells from PBMCs cultured with SARS-CoV-2 spike peptides, sampled before COVID-19 vaccination. The receptors here all came from a human donor who received a COVID-19 vaccine.

V and J are TRBV18 and TRBJ2-7, with D uncertain. V lost 6 bases to trimming and J lost 2 bases, with 14 bases between them. The CDR3 has 14 amino acids. CDR1 and CDR2 (germline): KGHSH, LQKENI. The chain's CDR3 is CASSPETVTYEQYF. As DNA, the CDR3 is TGTGCCAGCTCCCCGGAGACGGTTACCTACGAGCAGTACTTC.

The chain couples TRBV6-5 to TRBJ2-3; tentative D call: TRBD2 (6 bases). V gave up 2 bases and J gave up 2 bases, with 14 bases separating them. This CDR3 is 16 amino acids long. Germline V gene data show CDR1 as MNHEY and CDR2 as SVGAGI. CDR3 DNA: TGTGCCAGCAGTTACCGACGGGGGATTCTCACAGATACGCAGTATTTT. This gives the protein CASSYRRGILTDTQYF.

The rearrangement links TRBV5-5 to TRBJ1-3, with a tentative D call TRBD1 (6 bases). The V end lost 0 bases, the J end lost 1 base, and 11 bases lay between the germline ends. The CDR3 sequence is 16 residues long. Germline V gene data show CDR1 as SGHKS and CDR2 as YYEKEE (reference sequence). The CDR3 DNA sequence: TGTGCCAGCAGCTTGGGGGACACTAGGTCTGGAAACACCATATATTTT. Its translation is CASSLGDTRSGNTIYF.

CDR3 coding DNA: TGCGCCAGCAGCCAAGATCCAACCGGGACAGCAAACACTGAAGCTTTCTTT. It translates to CASSQDPTGTANTEAFF. V usage is TRBV4-1 and J usage is TRBJ1-1; 7 positions match TRBD1. This CDR3 spans 17 amino acids. With 0 bases clipped from V and 2 bases from J, the junction kept 9 bases outside the gene matches. Germline loops: CDR1 MGHRA, CDR2 YSYEKL.

This clone was counted a few times. The rearrangement uses TRBV3-1 (or the pseudogene TRBV3-2) and TRBJ2-7; 11 bases map to TRBD1. Trimming removed 4 bases from V and 0 bases from J; junction bases left unmatched: 5. CDR1 is LGHDT, CDR2 YNNKEL, per germline (reference sequence). CDR3 length: 16 residues. The CDR3 DNA follows: TGTGCCAGCAGCCGGGGACAGGGGGTAAGCTCCTACGAGCAGTACTTC. Translated, it gives CASSRGQGVSSYEQYF.

The chain employs TRBV6-5 and TRBJ2-7; D uncertain. The germline V gene has CDR1 MNHEY and CDR2 SVGAGI. Trimming removed 2 bases at V and 0 bases at J, with 8 bases between. The CDR3 length is 14 residues. The CDR3 DNA reads as TGTGCCAGCAGTTACGCACGGATCTCCTACGAGCAGTACTTC. Residues: CASSYARISYEQYF.

The chain uses TRBV13 and TRBJ2-1, with TRBD2 identical over 10 bases. Trimming at V came to 4 bases and at J to 0 bases, leaving 6 bases not matched to a gene. The germline V gene has CDR1 PRHDT and CDR2 FYEKMQ (reference sequence). CDR3 length: 17 residues. CDR3 nucleotides: TGTGCCAGCAGCTCGCTAATAGCGGGAGGCTCCTACAATGAGCAGTTCTTC. This codes for CASSSLIAGGSYNEQFF.

The gene calls are TRBV5-1 and TRBJ1-6; 9 nucleotides match TRBD1. J lost 10 bases, V lost 3 bases, and 11 bases had no gene match. Germline V gene data show CDR1 as SGHRS and CDR2 as YFSETQ. This CDR3 has 16 amino acids. As DNA, the CDR3 is TGCGCCAGCAGCTCCACAGGGGGCAATAGGAGGTCACCCCTCCACTTT. Translation: CASSSTGGNRRSPLHF.

The J gene is TRBJ2-3, the V gene TRBV14; D gene unclear. CDR3 length: 11 residues. Between the trimmed V and J ends, which lost 3 bases and 4 bases, there was a span of 2 bases. CDR1 and CDR2 from the germline V gene are SGHDN and FVKESK. The CDR3 region has the DNA TGTGCCAGCAGCCATGCAGATACGCAGTATTTT. The encoded protein is CASSHADTQYF.

This clone has a handful of counts. The chain links TRBV2 to TRBJ2-7; D perhaps matches TRBD1 (6 bases). Trimming took 6 bases from V and 4 from J, leaving 16 bases between them. The germline V gene encodes CDR1 SNHLY and CDR2 FYNNEI. This CDR3 has 14 residues. The CDR3 protein is CASSDRDNEYEQYF. The DNA of the CDR3 is TGTGCCAGCAGCGACCGGGACAATGAATACGAGCAGTACTTC.

This clone has more than one count but fewer than ten. V usage is TRBV10-1 and J usage is TRBJ1-5; D is uncertain. Deletions cut 6 bases from V and 4 bases from J, with 13 bases between. CDR1 WNHNN and CDR2 SYGVQD come from the germline V gene (reference sequence). The CDR3 has 14 residues. The CDR3 region has the DNA TGCGCCAGCAGCCCTGGACGAGGAAATCAGCCCCAGCATTTT. Its translation: CASSPGRGNQPQHF.

The chain has TRBV7-9 and TRBJ1-4; D remains ambiguous. Germline values: CDR1 SEHNR, CDR2 FQNEAQ (reference sequence). The CDR3 length is 13 residues. V was pared by 3 bases and J by 6 bases, with 8 bases between. CDR3 protein: CASSLDLDEKLFF. Written as DNA, the CDR3 is TGTGCCAGCAGCTTGGATCTTGATGAAAAACTGTTTTTT. Looking up the rest from reference TRBV7-9 and TRBJ1-4 gives the full variable domain: DTGVSQNPRHKITKRGQNVTFRCDPISEHNRLYWYRQTLGQGPEFLTYFQNEAQLEKSRLLSDRFSAERPKGSFSTLEIQRTEQGDSAMYLCASSLDLDEKLFFGSGTQLSVL.

V and J are TRBV18 and TRBJ2-5; 8 positions match TRBD1. The CDR3 loop spans 14 amino acids. The germline V gene encodes CDR1 KGHSH and CDR2 LQKENI. The V gene end was trimmed by 4 bases and the J gene end by 1 base; junction bases not matched to a gene: 2. CDR3 in DNA: TGTGCCAGCTCACGGACAGGGCCCCAAGAGACCCAGTACTTC. This encodes CASSRTGPQETQYF.

The chain employs TRBV18 and TRBJ1-2; 7 nucleotides align to TRBD1. The CDR3 spans 14 residues. The V and J ends lost 5 bases and 1 base, in that order; junction bases with no gene match: 4. From germline, CDR1 is KGHSH and CDR2 LQKENI. CDR3 loop: CASSKGASNYGYTF. The CDR3 bases are TGTGCCAGCTCAAAGGGGGCTAGTAACTATGGCTACACCTTC.

This clone occurred a few times. V and J are TRBV18 and TRBJ1-1, with D hard to call. The CDR3 is 14 residues long. V was cut by 1 base and J by 2 bases, with 8 bases left in between. The germline gives CDR1 KGHSH, CDR2 LQKENI. The CDR3 is CASSPRASNTEAFF. In nucleotides, the CDR3 is TGTGCCAGCTCACCACGCGCTTCAAACACTGAAGCTTTCTTT.

This rearrangement joins TRBV2 to TRBJ1-6, with a weak D call TRBD1 (5 bases). Germline V lookup: CDR1 SNHLY, CDR2 FYNNEI. Trimming pared 7 bases from V and 7 bases from J, leaving 14 bases between. The CDR3 contains 14 residues. CDR3 in amino acids: CASKIREGNSPLHF. CDR3 in DNA: TGTGCCAGCAAGATCCGGGAGGGGAATTCACCCCTCCACTTT.

CDR3 in DNA: TGTGCCAGCAGCTTATCCGGGACAACCGGGGAGCTGTTTTTT. Its translation: CASSLSGTTGELFF. The chain carries TRBV7-9 and TRBJ2-2; D might be TRBD1 (6 bases). Germline V gives CDR1 SEHNR, CDR2 FQNEAQ (reference sequence). This CDR3 region has 14 residues. Trimming took 2 bases from V and 5 from J, leaving 9 bases between them.

This chain links TRBV3-1 (or the pseudogene TRBV3-2) with TRBJ1-3, with a tentative D call TRBD1 (6 bases). In germline, CDR1 is LGHDT, CDR2 YNNKEL (reference sequence). The CDR3 consists of 14 residues. Trimming removed 7 bases from V and 2 bases from J, with 12 bases in between. The CDR3 protein is CASKEGVTGNTIYF. The CDR3 DNA reads TGTGCCAGCAAAGAGGGGGTGACTGGAAACACCATATATTTT.

The rearrangement joins TRBV30 to TRBJ1-6; D uncertain. Germline CDR1 is GTSNPN and CDR2 is SVGIG (reference sequence). V lost 4 bases and J 11 bases, leaving 18 bases between the germline ends. This CDR3 is 14 amino acids long. The CDR3 is CAWTPAGLNTPLHF. CDR3 DNA sequence: TGTGCCTGGACTCCGGCCGGACTAAACACACCCCTCCACTTT.

This clone was observed once. The chain carries TRBV19 and TRBJ1-5; no clear D gene. The V and J ends lost 6 bases and 4 bases respectively, with 16 bases between them. Germline CDR1 reads LNHDA; CDR2 reads SQIVND (reference sequence). This CDR3 comprises 15 residues. The chain's CDR3 is CASRSPRGRNQPQHF. In nucleotides, the CDR3 is TGTGCCAGTAGATCCCCCCGAGGGAGGAATCAGCCCCAGCATTTT.

This clone was detected only a few times. This chain connects TRBV7-9 to TRBJ2-1; TRBD2 matches 10 bases. The trim removed 5 bases at V and 4 bases at J, leaving 5 bases unmatched. This CDR3 spans 15 amino acids. Germline lookup yields CDR1 SEHNR and CDR2 FQNEAQ (reference sequence). This chain's CDR3 is CASSANSGGYNEQFF. The CDR3 bases are TGTGCCAGCAGCGCGAATAGCGGGGGGTACAATGAGCAGTTCTTC.